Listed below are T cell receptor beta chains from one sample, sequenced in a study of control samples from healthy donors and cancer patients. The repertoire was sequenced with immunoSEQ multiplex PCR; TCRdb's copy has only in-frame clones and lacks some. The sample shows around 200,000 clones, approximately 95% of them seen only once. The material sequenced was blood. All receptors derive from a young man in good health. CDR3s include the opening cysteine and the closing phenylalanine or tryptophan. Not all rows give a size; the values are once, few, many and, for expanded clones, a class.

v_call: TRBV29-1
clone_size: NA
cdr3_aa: CSVEVRGSRNQQETQYF

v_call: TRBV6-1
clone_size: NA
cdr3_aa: CASSDSYGYTF

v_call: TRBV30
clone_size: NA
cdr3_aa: CAWSPDLDTGELFF

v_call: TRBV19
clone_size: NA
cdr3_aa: CASSNTGTQPQHF

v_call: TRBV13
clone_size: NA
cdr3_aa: CASSLRSLGGYTF

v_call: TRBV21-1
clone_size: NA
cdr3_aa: CASKSSLYPDTQYF

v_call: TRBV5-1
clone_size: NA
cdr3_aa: CASSSGLGYGYTF

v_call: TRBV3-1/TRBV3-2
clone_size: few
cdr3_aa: CASSHTTGPLSTDEKLFF

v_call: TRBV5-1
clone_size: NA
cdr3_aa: CASSLEANIQYF

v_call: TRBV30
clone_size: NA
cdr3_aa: CAWKKPRDRRNEKLFF

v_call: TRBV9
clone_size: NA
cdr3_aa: CASSVQGSSGNTIYF

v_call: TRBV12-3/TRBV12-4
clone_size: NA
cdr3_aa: CASSLGQLYEQYF

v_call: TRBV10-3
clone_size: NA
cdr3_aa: CAIRGSGELFF

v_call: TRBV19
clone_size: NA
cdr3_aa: CAIGAGDRDTQYF

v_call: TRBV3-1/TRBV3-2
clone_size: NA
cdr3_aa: CASSPSGTRSFYEQYF

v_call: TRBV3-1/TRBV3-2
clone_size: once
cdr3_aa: CASSQASDTQYF

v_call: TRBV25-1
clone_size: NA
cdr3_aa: CASSWDRAYGYTF

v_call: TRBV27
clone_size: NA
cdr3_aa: CATRERGGMDTQYF

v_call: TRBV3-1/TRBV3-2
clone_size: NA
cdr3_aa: CASRRTGDTGELFF

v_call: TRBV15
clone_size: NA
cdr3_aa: CATSSEKGAAEAFF

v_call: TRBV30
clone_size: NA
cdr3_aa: CAWSPGQGPFYEQFF

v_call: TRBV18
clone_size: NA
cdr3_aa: CASSPRQGSEKLFF

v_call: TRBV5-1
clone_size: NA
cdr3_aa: CASSSSPGTGDEKLFF

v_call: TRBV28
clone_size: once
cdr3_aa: CASRRPGHKTYNYGYTF

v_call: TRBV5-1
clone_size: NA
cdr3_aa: CASSIGQNEKLFF

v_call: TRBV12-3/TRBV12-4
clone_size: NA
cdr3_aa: CASSGTAQHF

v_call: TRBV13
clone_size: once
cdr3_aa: CASSSLRQGAYNEQFF

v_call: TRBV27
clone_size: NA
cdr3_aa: CASSRYFRGYEQYF

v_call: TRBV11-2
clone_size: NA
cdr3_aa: CASSLVQVSGNTIYF

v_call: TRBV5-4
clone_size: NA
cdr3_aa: CASSFRTNTGELFF

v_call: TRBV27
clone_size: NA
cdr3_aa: CASSHLWRGRDNEQFF

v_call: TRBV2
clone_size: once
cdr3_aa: CASSGGFPYEQYF

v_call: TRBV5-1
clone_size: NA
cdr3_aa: CASSPLIAGVTNEQFF

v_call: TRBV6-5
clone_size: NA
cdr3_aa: CASRDPNTIYF

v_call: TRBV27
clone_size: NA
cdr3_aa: CASSLRWTGASDTEAFF

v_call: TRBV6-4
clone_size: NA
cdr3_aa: CASSPSGGAGDTQYF

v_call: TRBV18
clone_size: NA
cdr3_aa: CASSPTGTGANVLTF

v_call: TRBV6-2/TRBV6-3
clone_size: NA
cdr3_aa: CASSYSMTGGEKLFF

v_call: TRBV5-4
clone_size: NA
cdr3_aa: CASPARGSGANVLTF

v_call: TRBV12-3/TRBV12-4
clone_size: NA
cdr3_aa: CASSLSASTEAFF

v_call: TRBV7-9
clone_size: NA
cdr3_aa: CASSNSGSGANVLTF